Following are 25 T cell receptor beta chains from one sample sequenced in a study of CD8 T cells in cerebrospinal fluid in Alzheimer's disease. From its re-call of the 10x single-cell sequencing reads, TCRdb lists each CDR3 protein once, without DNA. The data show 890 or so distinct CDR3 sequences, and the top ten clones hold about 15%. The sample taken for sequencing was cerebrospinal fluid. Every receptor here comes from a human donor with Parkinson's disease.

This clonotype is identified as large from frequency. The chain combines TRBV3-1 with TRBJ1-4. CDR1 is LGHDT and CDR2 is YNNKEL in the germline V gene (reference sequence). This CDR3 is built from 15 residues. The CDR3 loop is CASSQDRAAGEKLFF.

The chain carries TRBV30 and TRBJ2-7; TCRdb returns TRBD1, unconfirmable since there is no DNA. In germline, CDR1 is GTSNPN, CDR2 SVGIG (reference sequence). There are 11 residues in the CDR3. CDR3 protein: CAWSWQGRQYF.

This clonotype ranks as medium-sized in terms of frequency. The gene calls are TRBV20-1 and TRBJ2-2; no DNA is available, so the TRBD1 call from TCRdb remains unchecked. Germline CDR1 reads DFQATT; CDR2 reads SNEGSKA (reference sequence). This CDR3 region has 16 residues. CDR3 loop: CSASGHATSNTGELFF.

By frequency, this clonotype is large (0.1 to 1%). The chain's CDR3 is CASSLGGTSVYEQYF. The chain links TRBV5-1 to TRBJ2-7; TCRdb outputs TRBD2, but without DNA this stays unchecked. Per germline, CDR1 SGHRS and CDR2 YFSETQ. This CDR3 has 15 residues.

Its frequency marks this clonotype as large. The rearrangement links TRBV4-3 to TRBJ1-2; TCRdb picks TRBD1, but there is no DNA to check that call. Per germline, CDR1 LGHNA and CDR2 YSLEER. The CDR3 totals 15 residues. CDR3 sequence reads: CASSQDSGQGPPDTF.

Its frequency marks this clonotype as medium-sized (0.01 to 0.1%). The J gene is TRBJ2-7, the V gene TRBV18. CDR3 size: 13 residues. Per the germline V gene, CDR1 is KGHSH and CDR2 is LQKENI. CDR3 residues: CASSPRHADEQYF.

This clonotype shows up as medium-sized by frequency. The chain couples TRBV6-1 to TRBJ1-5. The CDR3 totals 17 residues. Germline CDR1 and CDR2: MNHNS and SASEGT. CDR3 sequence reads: CASSEGVTGVGSQPQHF.

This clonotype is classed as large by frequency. This CDR3 is CASSGDGQETQYF. The rearrangement joins TRBV5-1 to TRBJ2-5. CDR1 and CDR2 from the germline V gene are SGHRS and YFSETQ. The CDR3 is made up of 13 amino acids. Supplemented by reference TRBV5-1 and TRBJ2-5, the full variable domain reads KAGVTQTPRYLIKTRGQQVTLSCSPISGHRSVSWYQQTPGQGLQFLFEYFSETQRNKGNFPGRFSGRQFSNSRSEMNVSTLELGDSALYLCASSGDGQETQYFGPGTRLLVL.

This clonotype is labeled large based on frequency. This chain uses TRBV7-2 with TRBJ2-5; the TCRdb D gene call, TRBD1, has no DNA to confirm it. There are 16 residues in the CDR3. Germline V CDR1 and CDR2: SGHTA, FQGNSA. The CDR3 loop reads CASSLVSSVGMETQYF.

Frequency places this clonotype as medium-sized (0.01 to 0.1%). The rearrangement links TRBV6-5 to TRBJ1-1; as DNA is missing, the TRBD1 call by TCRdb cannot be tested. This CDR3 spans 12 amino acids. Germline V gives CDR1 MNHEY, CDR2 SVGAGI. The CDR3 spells CASRQGNTEAFF.

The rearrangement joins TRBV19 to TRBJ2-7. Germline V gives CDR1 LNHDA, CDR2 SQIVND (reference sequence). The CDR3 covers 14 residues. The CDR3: CASSIRNTDYEQYF. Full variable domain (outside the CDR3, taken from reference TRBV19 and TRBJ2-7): DGGITQSPKYLFRKEGQNVTLSCEQNLNHDAMYWYRQDPGQGLRLIYYSQIVNDFQKGDIAEGYSVSREKKESFPLTVTSAQKNPTAFYLCASSIRNTDYEQYFGPGTRLTVT.

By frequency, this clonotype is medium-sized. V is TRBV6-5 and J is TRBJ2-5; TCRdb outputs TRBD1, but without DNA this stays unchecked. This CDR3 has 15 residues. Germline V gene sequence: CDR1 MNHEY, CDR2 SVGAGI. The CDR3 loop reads CASSVDRVGGETQYF.

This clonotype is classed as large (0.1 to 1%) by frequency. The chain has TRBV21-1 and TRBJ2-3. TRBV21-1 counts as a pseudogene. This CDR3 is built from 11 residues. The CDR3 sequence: CASNRTDTQYF.

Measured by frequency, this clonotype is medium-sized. CDR3 loop: CSVQSGANVLTF. The chain links TRBV29-1 to TRBJ2-6. CDR3 length: 12 residues. Per the germline V gene, CDR1 is SQVTM and CDR2 is ANQGSEA.

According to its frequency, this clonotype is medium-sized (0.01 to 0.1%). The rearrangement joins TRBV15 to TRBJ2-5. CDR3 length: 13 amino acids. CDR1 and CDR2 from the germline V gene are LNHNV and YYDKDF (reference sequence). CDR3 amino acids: CATSPGYQETQYF.

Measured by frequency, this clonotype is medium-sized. CDR3 sequence: CASSQEHSSGANVLTF. The chain is built from TRBV4-1 and TRBJ2-6. CDR3 length: 16 residues. In germline, CDR1 is MGHRA, CDR2 YSYEKL.

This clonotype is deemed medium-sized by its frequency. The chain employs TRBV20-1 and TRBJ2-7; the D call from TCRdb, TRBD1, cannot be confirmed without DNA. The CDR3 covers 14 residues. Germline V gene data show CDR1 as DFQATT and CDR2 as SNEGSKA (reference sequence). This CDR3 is CSAPRDRGPYEQYF.

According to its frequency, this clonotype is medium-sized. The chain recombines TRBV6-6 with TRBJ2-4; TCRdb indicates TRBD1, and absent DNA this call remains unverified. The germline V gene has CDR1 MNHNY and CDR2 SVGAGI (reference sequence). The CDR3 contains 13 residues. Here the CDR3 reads CASSTGTRNIQYF.

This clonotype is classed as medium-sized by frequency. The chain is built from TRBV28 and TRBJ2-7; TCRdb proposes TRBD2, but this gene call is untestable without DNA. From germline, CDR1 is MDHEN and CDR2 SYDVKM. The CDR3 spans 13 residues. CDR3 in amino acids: CASSRTRSNEQYF. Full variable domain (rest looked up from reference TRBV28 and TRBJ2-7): DVKVTQSSRYLVKRTGEKVFLECVQDMDHENMFWYRQDPGLGLRLIYFSYDVKMKEKGDIPEGYSVSREKKERFSLILESASTNQTSMYLCASSRTRSNEQYFGPGTRLTVT.

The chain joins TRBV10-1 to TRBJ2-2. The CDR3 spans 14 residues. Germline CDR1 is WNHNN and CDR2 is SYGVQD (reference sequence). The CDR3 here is CASKSHMNTGELFF.

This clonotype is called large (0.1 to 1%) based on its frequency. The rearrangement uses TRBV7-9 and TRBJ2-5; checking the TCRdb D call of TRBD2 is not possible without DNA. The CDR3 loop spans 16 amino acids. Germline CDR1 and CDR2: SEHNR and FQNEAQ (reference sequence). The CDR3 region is CASSSGGRGGQETQYF.

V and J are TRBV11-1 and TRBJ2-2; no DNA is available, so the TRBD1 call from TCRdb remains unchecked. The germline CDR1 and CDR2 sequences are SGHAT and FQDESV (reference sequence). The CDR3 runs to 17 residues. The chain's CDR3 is CASSLAITGGDTGELFF.

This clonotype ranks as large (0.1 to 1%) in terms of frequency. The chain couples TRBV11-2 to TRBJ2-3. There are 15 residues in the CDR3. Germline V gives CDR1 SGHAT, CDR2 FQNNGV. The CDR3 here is CASSLAGASTDTQYF.

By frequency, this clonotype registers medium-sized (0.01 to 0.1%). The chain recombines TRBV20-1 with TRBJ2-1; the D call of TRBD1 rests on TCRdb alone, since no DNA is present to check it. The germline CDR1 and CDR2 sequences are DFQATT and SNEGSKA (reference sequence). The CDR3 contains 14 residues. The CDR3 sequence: CSAGTGEWDNEQFF.

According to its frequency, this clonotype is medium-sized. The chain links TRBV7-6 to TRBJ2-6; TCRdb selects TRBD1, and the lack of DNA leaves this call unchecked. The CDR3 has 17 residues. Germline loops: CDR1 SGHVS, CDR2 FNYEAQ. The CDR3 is CASSLYQGASGANVLTF.